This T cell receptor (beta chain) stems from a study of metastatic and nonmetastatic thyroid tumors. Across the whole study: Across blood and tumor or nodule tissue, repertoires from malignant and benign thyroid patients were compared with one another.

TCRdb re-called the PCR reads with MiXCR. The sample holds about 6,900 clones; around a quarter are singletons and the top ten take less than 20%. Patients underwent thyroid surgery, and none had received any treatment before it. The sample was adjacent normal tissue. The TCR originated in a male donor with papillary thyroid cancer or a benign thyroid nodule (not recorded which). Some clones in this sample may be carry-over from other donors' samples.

CDR3 region: CSATRIGTSSLDEQFF. As DNA, the CDR3 is TGCAGTGCGACTCGAATAGGGACTAGCAGTTTGGATGAGCAGTTCTTC. V is TRBV20-1 and J is TRBJ2-1, with TRBD2 identical over 9 bases. The CDR3 has 16 amino acids. Trimming cost V 6 bases and J 8 bases; bases outside gene matches: 17. Looked up from germline, CDR1 is DFQATT and CDR2 is SNEGSKA (reference sequence).